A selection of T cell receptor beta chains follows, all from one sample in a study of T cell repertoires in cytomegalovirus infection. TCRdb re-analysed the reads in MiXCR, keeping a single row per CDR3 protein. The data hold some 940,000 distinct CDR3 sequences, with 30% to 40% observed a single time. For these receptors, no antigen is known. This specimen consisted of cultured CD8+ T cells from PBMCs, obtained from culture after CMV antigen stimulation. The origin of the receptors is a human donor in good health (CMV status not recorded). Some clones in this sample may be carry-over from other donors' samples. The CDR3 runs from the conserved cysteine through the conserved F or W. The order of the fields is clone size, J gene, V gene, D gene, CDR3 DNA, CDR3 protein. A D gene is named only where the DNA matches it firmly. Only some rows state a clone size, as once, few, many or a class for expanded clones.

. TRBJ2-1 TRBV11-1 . TGTGCCAGCAGCTTATCGTGGAGGGGCAGGAAAAGCTCCTACAATGAGCAGTTCTTC CASSLSWRGRKSSYNEQFF
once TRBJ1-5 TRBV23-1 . TGCGCCAGCAGTCAAGGCCCTCGTGGGGGCAATCAGCCCCAGCATTTT CASSQGPRGGNQPQHF
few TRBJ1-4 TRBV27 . TGTGCCAGCAGTTTATCAATTGGAGCAACTAATGAAAAACTGTTTTTT CASSLSIGATNEKLFF
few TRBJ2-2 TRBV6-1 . TGTGCCACCTCGCCAGGGCCATCCTACTCAAACACCGGGGAGCTGTTTTTT CATSPGPSYSNTGELFF
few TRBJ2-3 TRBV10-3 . TGTGCCATCAGTCCGGGACTGGTCACAGATACGCAGTATTTT CAISPGLVTDTQYF
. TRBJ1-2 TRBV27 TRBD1 TGTGCCAGCAGTTTATCTAGGGACAGTTACTATGGCTACACCTTC CASSLSRDSYYGYTF
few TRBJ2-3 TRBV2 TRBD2 TGTGCCACCGACCAGTCAAGCGGGGATACCGATACGCAGTATTTT CATDQSSGDTDTQYF
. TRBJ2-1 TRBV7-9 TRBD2 TGTGCCAGCAGCGTGACTAGCGGGGGTCTTAACAATGAGCAGTTCTTC CASSVTSGGLNNEQFF
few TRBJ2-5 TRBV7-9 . TGTGCCAGCAGCTTAGCGCCAGGGCCCATACGGGAGACCCAGTACTTC CASSLAPGPIRETQYF
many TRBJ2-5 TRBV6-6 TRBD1 TGTGCCAGCAGTTACCCGGCCACAGGGGAGGAGACCCAGTACTTC CASSYPATGEETQYF